The 15 T cell receptor beta chains presented below share a single source sample, sequenced in a study of control samples from healthy donors and cancer patients (dated by TCRdb to about 2020). The receptor library was made with the immunoSEQ multiplex PCR assay. The table comes from immuneACCESS by way of TCRdb, which keeps in-frame sequences with V and J called. Part of the clones is missing from these tables; in studies checked, under half for an unresolved V gene and the rest for unknown reasons. This sample lists 150,000 to 200,000 clones; 75% to 95% were detected once. 1.5% of the sample lies in the top ten. Sequences were obtained from blood. Receptors were obtained from a woman aged 30 to 39 in good health.

V gene TRBV15 combines with J gene TRBJ2-1; TRBD1 agrees at 12 bases. J lost 10 bases, V lost 0 bases, and 7 bases had no gene match. Germline loops: CDR1 LNHNV, CDR2 YYDKDF (reference sequence). The CDR3 is 16 residues long. The CDR3 DNA reads as TGTGCCACCAGCAGAGATAGGGACAGGGGGCGCAGGGAGCAGTTCTTC. Translating gives CATSRDRDRGRREQFF.

This rearrangement joins TRBV18 to TRBJ2-7; 10 nucleotides agree with TRBD1. In germline, CDR1 is KGHSH, CDR2 LQKENI. V was pared by 3 bases and J by 3 bases, with 2 bases of the junction left unmatched. The CDR3 contains 14 residues. CDR3 DNA: TGTGCCAGCTCACCGGGACAGGGGTACTACGAGCAGTACTTC. As protein: CASSPGQGYYEQYF.

This clone appeared once. Distinct nucleotide sequences in the sample also encode this CDR3. The CDR3 DNA reads as TGTGCCAGCTCACCAGGCCAGCAAGAGACCCAGTACTTC. Its protein product is CASSPGQQETQYF. The gene calls are TRBV18 and TRBJ2-5, with no clear D. The V end was cut by 2 bases, the J end by 2 bases, with 6 bases between. This CDR3 comprises 13 residues. From germline, CDR1 is KGHSH and CDR2 LQKENI.

V is TRBV2 and J is TRBJ2-6; tentative D call: TRBD2 (6 bases). The CDR3 is made up of 16 amino acids. Trimming shortened V by 7 bases and J by 4 bases, and 17 bases separated the two germline ends. CDR1 SNHLY and CDR2 FYNNEI come from the germline V gene. Here the CDR3 DNA reads TGTGCCAGCATCGACGCGGGGCTAGGGGGGGCCAACGTCCTGACTTTC. Protein sequence: CASIDAGLGGANVLTF.

The J gene is TRBJ2-1, the V gene TRBV9, with 9 bases lining up with TRBD1. After removal of 6 bases from V and 8 bases from J, the junction contained 6 bases not matched to a gene. Germline-derived CDR1 and CDR2 are SGDLS and YYNGEE. The CDR3 contains 13 residues. As DNA, the CDR3 is TGTGCCAGCAACCCCACAGGGGGCTATGAGCAGTTCTTC. Translating it yields CASNPTGGYEQFF.

The chain couples TRBV4-3 to TRBJ1-1; 7 bases are a match to TRBD1. Germline CDR1 and CDR2: LGHNA and YSLEER. J was trimmed by 3 bases and V by 2 bases; bases with no gene match: 3. The CDR3 totals 14 residues. The chain's CDR3 is CASSQQGVYTEAFF. CDR3 sequence (DNA): TGCGCCAGCAGCCAACAGGGGGTATACACTGAAGCTTTCTTT.

The chain is built from TRBV5-1 and TRBJ1-4; D is unclear. Germline V CDR1 and CDR2: SGHRS, YFSETQ. The CDR3 sequence is 15 residues long. The V end lost 0 bases, the J end lost 0 bases, and 6 bases lay between the germline ends. The CDR3 sequence: CASSLARSTNEKLFF. The DNA of the CDR3 is TGCGCCAGCAGCTTGGCCAGGTCAACTAATGAAAAACTGTTTTTT.

For this clone: Other DNA sequences in the same sample also yield this CDR3. This chain uses TRBV12-3 or TRBV12-4 with TRBJ2-5; D not certain. Trimming removed 5 bases from V and 2 bases from J, with 3 bases in between. The CDR3 runs to 11 residues. As DNA, the CDR3 is TGTGCCAGCAGTCTACAAGAGACCCAGTACTTC. As protein: CASSLQETQYF.

The chain carries TRBV5-1 and TRBJ2-7, with 11 nucleotides matching TRBD2. Trimming cost V 0 bases and J 4 bases; bases outside gene matches: 3. The V gene's germline CDR1 is SGHRS and CDR2 YFSETQ. The CDR3 has 15 amino acids. This CDR3 is CASSLVASGGYEQYF. The DNA of the CDR3 is TGCGCCAGCAGCTTGGTGGCTAGCGGGGGGTACGAGCAGTACTTC.

V is TRBV6-5 and J is TRBJ1-2; D gene ambiguous. The germline V gene has CDR1 MNHEY and CDR2 SVGAGI. This CDR3 is built from 13 residues. V was clipped by 0 bases and J by 6 bases, with 8 bases between them. Here the CDR3 reads CASSYSGYDGYTF. In nucleotides, the CDR3 is TGTGCCAGCAGTTACTCCGGGTACGATGGCTACACCTTC.

This clone showed up just a few times. This chain uses TRBV9 with TRBJ2-5; D call uncertain. The CDR3 is 13 residues long. The V gene lost 0 bases and the J gene lost 0 bases, with 3 bases spanning the gap. Germline-derived CDR1 and CDR2 are SGDLS and YYNGEE. This CDR3 reads CASSVGHQETQYF. In nucleotides, the CDR3 is TGTGCCAGCAGCGTAGGTCACCAAGAGACCCAGTACTTC.

The sample holds one count of this clone. The chain carries TRBV18 and TRBJ2-5; tentatively, D is TRBD1 or TRBD2 (5 bases each). Germline loops: CDR1 KGHSH, CDR2 LQKENI. Between the trimmed V and J ends, which lost 2 bases and 4 bases, there was a span of 11 bases. The CDR3 extends over 14 amino acids. The CDR3 DNA sequence: TGTGCCAGCTCACCAGGGCAGGGAGTAGAGACCCAGTACTTC. Translated: CASSPGQGVETQYF.

V usage is TRBV7-2 and J usage is TRBJ2-7; 9 nucleotides match TRBD1. Per germline, CDR1 SGHTA and CDR2 FQGNSA. With V trimmed by 3 bases and J by 4 bases, 4 bases remained unmatched. The CDR3 extends over 14 amino acids. CDR3 nucleotide sequence: TGTGCCAGCAGCTTTCAACAGGGGGCTTACGAGCAGTACTTC. Protein product: CASSFQQGAYEQYF.

The chain uses TRBV28 and TRBJ1-1, with a possible D match to TRBD1 (6 bases). Germline V CDR1 and CDR2: MDHEN, SYDVKM. This CDR3 is built from 12 residues. The germline V and J ends were trimmed by 4 bases and 7 bases, with 10 bases remaining between them. CDR3 coding DNA: TGTGCCAGCAGTTCTCGGACAGTTGAAGCTTTCTTT. It specifies CASSSRTVEAFF.

The V gene is TRBV9, the J gene TRBJ1-3; D call uncertain. CDR1 SGDLS and CDR2 YYNGEE come from the germline V gene. The length of the CDR3 is 14 residues. Trimming removed 2 bases at V and 0 bases at J, with 6 bases between. The CDR3 region has the DNA TGTGCCAGCAGCGTGTCTGGCTCTGGAAACACCATATATTTT. This gives the protein CASSVSGSGNTIYF.